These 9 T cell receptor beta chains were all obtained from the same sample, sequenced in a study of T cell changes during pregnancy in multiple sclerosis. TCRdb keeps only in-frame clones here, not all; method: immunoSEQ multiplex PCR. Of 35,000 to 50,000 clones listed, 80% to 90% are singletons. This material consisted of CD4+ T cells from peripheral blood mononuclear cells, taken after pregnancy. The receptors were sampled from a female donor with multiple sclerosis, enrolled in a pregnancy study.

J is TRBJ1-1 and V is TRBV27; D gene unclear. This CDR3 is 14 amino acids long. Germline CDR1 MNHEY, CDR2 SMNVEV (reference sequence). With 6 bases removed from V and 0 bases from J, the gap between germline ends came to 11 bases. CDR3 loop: CASSSPRVNTEAFF. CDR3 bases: TGTGCCAGCAGCTCCCCTCGGGTGAACACTGAAGCTTTCTTT.

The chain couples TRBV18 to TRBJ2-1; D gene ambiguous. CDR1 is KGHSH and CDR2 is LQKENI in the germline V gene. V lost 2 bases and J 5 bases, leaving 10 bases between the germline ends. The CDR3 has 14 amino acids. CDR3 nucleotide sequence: TGTGCCAGCTCACCATCGTTCGAGAACAATGAGCAGTTCTTC. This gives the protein CASSPSFENNEQFF.

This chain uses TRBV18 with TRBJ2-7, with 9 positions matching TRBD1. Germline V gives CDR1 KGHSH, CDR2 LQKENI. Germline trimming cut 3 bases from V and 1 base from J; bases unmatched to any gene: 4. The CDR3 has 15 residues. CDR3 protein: CASSPGTGSSYEQYF. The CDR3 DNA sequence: TGTGCCAGCTCACCCGGGACAGGGTCTTCCTACGAGCAGTACTTC.

The CDR3 nucleotides are TGCGCCAGCAGCTCGGGACTAGCGGGAGCTGGCGGGGAGACCCAGTACTTC. It is translated as CASSSGLAGAGGETQYF. The chain combines TRBV5-1 with TRBJ2-5; 14 positions match TRBD2. CDR3 length equals 17 residues. Germline loops: CDR1 SGHRS, CDR2 YFSETQ. The trim removed 3 bases at V and 5 bases at J, leaving 9 bases unmatched.

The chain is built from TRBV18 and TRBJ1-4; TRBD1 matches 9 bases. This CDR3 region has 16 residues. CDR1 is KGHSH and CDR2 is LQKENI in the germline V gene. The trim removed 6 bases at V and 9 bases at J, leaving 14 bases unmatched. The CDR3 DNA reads TGTGCCAGCTCTCCAACGCTGGGGACAGGGAGGCAAAAACTGTTTTTT. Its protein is CASSPTLGTGRQKLFF.

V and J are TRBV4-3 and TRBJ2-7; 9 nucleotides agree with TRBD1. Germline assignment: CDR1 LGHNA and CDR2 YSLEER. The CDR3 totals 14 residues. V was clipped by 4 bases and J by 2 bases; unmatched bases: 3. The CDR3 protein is CASSPWTGAYEQYF. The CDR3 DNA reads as TGCGCCAGCAGCCCATGGACAGGGGCCTACGAGCAGTACTTC.

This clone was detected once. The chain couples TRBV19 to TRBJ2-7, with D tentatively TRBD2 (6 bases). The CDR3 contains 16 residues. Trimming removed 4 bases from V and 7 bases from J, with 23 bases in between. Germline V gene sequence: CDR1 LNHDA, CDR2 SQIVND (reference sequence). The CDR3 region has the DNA TGTGCCAGTAGTAAAATAGCTCCTGGAGTCCGGGAGGAGCAGTACTTC. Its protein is CASSKIAPGVREEQYF.

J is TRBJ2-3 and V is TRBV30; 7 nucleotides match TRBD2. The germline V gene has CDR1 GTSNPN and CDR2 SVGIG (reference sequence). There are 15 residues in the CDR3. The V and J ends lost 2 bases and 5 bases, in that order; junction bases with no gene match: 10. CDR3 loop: CAWSIAGRELDTQYF. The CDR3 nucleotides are TGTGCCTGGAGTATCGCCGGGCGGGAGTTAGATACGCAGTATTTT. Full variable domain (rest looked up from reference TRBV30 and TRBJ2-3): SQTIHQWPATLVQPVGSPLSLECTVEGTSNPNLYWYRQAAGRGLQLLFYSVGIGQISSEVPQNLSASRPQDRQFILSSKKLLLSDSGFYLCAWSIAGRELDTQYFGPGTRLTVL.

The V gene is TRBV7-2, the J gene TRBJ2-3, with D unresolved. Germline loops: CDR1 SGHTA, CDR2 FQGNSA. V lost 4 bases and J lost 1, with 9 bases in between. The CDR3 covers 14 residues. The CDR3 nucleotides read TGTGCCAGCAGCTCCGCTTCGGGCACAGATACGCAGTATTTT. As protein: CASSSASGTDTQYF.